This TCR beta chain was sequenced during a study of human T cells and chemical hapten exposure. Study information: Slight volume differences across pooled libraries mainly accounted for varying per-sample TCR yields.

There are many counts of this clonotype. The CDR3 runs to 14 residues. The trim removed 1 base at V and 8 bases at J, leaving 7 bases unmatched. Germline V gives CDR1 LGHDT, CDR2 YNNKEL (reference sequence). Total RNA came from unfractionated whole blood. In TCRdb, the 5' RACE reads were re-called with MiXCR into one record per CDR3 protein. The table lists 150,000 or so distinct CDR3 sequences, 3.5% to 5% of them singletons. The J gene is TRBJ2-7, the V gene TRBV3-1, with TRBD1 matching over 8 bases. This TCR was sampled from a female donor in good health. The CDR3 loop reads CASSQVPTGEKQYF. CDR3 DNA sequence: TGTGCCAGCAGCCAAGTTCCGACAGGGGAGAAGCAGTACTTC.